This note documents a single T cell receptor beta chain sequence. No cognate antigen has been identified for it. Per-nucleotide qualities are absent, and no much larger clonotype sits a single base away. The immunoSEQ Assay, a bias-controlled multiplex PCR, was used to amplify TCRbeta CDR3 regions from genomic DNA. As for the original processing: Nucleated cell counts per sample were estimated from amplification of reference gene primers within the assay. To quantify the absolute abundance of each unique TCRbeta CDR3 rearrangement, sequence reads were collapsed and filtered. For each sample, productive Simpson clonality was calculated as the square root of Simpson's diversity index over productive rearrangements. TCRdb stores this immuneACCESS table with in-frame sequences only. Part of the clones is absent; in the studies checked, under half of the shortfall reflects unresolved V genes, and no reason is known for the rest. V, J and clone size were drawn from that table, and D and trimming were deduced from the DNA. The sample data list 200,000 to 250,000 clones, and around nine tenths of these were observed just once. Together, the top ten hold under 7% of the sample.

This sample stems from a study of blood T cell repertoires in COVID-19 (dated by TCRdb to about 2020). Regarding the study in general: The collaborator samples originated in the United States, Italy and Spain and spanned the acute and convalescent phases of COVID-19. The prospective study material was composed of cDNA or gDNA derived from T cells, B-cell-depleted T cells, or PBMCs. The dataset comprised deeply sampled blood TCRbeta repertoires from subjects exposed to, actively infected with, or recovered from COVID-19. A freely available public database, intended as a resource for researchers studying the immune response to SARS-CoV-2, is where the repertoires were released. The samples were drawn from the first 160 participants of the ongoing ImmuneRACE study and from about 1,200 subjects provided by 6 global collaborators. Nearly every sample came with metadata listing a de-identified subject ID, COVID-19 status, age in years and sex. Where HLA class I and class II types were available, the types were taken from metadata supplied by the sample provider, not from assay-based typing. What the authors observed across the whole study: How much clinical and demographic metadata was included differed by source and by participant, and the metadata was provided uncurated.

Another Seattle source contributed samples from volunteer blood donors who had recovered from COVID-19. Each collaborating institution followed its own protocols to collect whole blood in K2EDTA tubes. Collaborator samples were shipped for TCRbeta analysis as frozen whole blood, isolated PBMCs, or DNA extracted from either sample type. Sequences were obtained from peripheral blood. The clonotype originates from a man in his sixties who had recovered from COVID-19.

The sequenced DNA is TGTGCCAGCAGCTTAAGCGCAGCCCAGAATCAGCCCCAGCATTTT. The resulting protein is CASSLSAAQNQPQHF. The sequence links TRBV7-2 to TRBJ1-5, with an unclear D gene assignment. The CDR3 measures 15 amino acids from cysteine to phenylalanine. This entry keeps only the CDR3 DNA: 45 bases, framed from base 1. The germline ends are 12 bases apart after V is trimmed by 2 bases and J by 4 bases. CDR1 and CDR2, per the germline V gene, are SGHTA and FQGNSA.